The clone carrying this TCR beta chain was observed a single time. The data were obtained in a study of blood T cell repertoires in COVID-19. Study background: The origin of the acute and convalescent COVID-19 samples was the United States, Italy and Spain.

Clones were sequenced by immunoSEQ multiplex PCR, and TCRdb holds only the in-frame ones, with some missing. The sample has some 670,000 clones; 85% to 90% are singletons. Trimming stripped 2 bases from V and 3 bases from J, with 5 bases between. The CDR3 consists of 13 residues. Germline V gene lookup returns CDR1 MNHEY and CDR2 SVGAGI. The sequence was obtained from a woman between 18 and 29 years old with acute or convalescent COVID-19. The chain is built from TRBV6-5 and TRBJ1-3; unclear D gene. Sequenced input: peripheral blood. CDR3 sequence reads: CASSYSRGNTIYF. Written as DNA, the CDR3 is TGTGCCAGCAGTTACAGCCGTGGAAACACCATATATTTT.